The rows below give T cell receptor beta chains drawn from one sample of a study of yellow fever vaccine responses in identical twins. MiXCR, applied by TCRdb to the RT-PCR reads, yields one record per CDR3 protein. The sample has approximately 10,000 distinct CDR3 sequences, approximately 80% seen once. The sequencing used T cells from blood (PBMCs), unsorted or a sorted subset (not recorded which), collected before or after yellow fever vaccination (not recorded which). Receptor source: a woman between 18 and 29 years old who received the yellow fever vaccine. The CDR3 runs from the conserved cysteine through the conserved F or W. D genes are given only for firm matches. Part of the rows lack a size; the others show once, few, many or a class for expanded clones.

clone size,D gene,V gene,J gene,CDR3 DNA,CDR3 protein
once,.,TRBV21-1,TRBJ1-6,TGTGCCAGCAGCAAAGTAGGAGCTTCACCCCTCCACTTT,CASSKVGASPLHF
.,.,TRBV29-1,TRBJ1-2,TGCAGCGTTGAAGATCAGGACGGGGATGGCTACACCTTC,CSVEDQDGDGYTF
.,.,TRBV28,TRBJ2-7,TGTGCCAGCAGTCCACAAGGGGCGCTGGACGAGCAGTACTTC,CASSPQGALDEQYF
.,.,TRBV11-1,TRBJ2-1,TGTGCCAGCAGCTTAGTATCCTGGGAGGTCGATGAGCAGTTCTTC,CASSLVSWEVDEQFF
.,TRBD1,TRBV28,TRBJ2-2,TGTGCCAGCAGTTCGGGACAGACGAACACCGGGGAGCTGTTTTTT,CASSSGQTNTGELFF
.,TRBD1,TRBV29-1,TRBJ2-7,TGCAGCGTTGAAGTACCAAGTAACAGGGGAGCTCCCTACGAGCAGTACTTC,CSVEVPSNRGAPYEQYF
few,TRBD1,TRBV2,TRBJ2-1,TGTGCCAGCAGCGGACAGGGGTGGCGGGACAATGAGCAGTTCTTC,CASSGQGWRDNEQFF
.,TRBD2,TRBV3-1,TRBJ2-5,TGTGCCAGCAGACCTTCGGTGGGGGGGAACCAAGAGACCCAGTACTTC,CASRPSVGGNQETQYF
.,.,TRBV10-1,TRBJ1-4,TGCGCCAGCAGTGAATCGGCAACTAATGAAAAACTGTTTTTT,CASSESATNEKLFF
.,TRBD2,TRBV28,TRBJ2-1,TGTGCCAGCAGACAAACTAGCGGGACCTACAATGAGCAGTTCTTC,CASRQTSGTYNEQFF
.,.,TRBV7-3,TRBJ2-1,TGTGCCAGCAGCCCGGGTACTTTGTCCTACAATGAGCAGTTCTTC,CASSPGTLSYNEQFF
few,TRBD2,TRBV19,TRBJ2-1,TGTGCCTCTAGCGGTTTGGAGGGATCCGGTGAGCAGTTCTTC,CASSGLEGSGEQFF
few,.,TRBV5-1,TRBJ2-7,TGCGCCAGCAGCTTGGAGGGGTTCGAGCAGTACTTC,CASSLEGFEQYF
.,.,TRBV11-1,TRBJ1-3,TGTGCCAGCAGCTTAGCCGCCTCCTCTACGAGGGGCAGAAACACCATATATTTT,CASSLAASSTRGRNTIYF
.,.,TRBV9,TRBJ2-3,TGTGCCAGCAGCGTAGGTCGGGAGCCAGATACGCAGTATTTT,CASSVGREPDTQYF
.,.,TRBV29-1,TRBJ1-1,TGCAGCGTTGTTCTGAACACTGAAGCTTTCTTT,CSVVLNTEAFF
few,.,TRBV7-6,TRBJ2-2,TGTGCCAGCAGCTTCGTGCCCGGGGGTCCAGACGGGGAGCTGTTTTTT,CASSFVPGGPDGELFF
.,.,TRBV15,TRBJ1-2,TGTGCCACCAGCAGAGACCGAACTGAACCTAACTATGGCTACACCTTC,CATSRDRTEPNYGYTF
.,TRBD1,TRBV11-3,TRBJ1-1,TGTGCCAGCAACCCGACAGGGCCAAACACTGAAGCTTTCTTT,CASNPTGPNTEAFF
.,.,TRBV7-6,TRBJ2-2,TGTGCCAGCAGCTTATCCAGCGGAGGCACCGGGGAGCTGTTTTTT,CASSLSSGGTGELFF
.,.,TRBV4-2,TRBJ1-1,TGTGCCAGCAGCCAAGGGGGGCTCTCAGGCACTGAAGCTTTCTTT,CASSQGGLSGTEAFF
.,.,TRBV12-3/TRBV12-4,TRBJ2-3,TGTGCCAGCAGTTTTGCGGGCACGACAGATACGCAGTATTTT,CASSFAGTTDTQYF